These 25 T cell receptor beta chains were sequenced from one sample in a study of blood T cell repertoires in COVID-19. Data came from immunoSEQ multiplex PCR; TCRdb stores just in-frame clones and leaves some out. This table has roughly 150,000 clones, about four fifths appearing once. Sample: peripheral blood. The origin of the receptors is a woman older than 75 with COVID-19, enrolled during active disease.

The V gene is TRBV19, the J gene TRBJ2-7; 7 bases are shared with TRBD1. CDR1 is LNHDA and CDR2 is SQIVND in the germline V gene (reference sequence). The CDR3 totals 11 residues. V dropped 9 bases and J dropped 3; count of bases not matched to a gene: 2. CDR3 DNA sequence: TGTGCCAGCGGACAGGTCTACGAGCAGTACTTC. The encoded protein is CASGQVYEQYF.

The chain carries TRBV15 and TRBJ2-7; tentative D call: TRBD2 (5 bases). Germline CDR1 LNHNV, CDR2 YYDKDF (reference sequence). Between the trimmed V and J ends, which lost 5 bases and 0 bases, there was a span of 20 bases. This CDR3 contains 17 residues. CDR3 DNA: TGTGCCACCAGCTCAGGCGCCAGCGGTTACAGCTCCTACGAGCAGTACTTC. Protein: CATSSGASGYSSYEQYF.

The genes are TRBV14 and TRBJ2-1; 8 nucleotides line up with TRBD1. Germline V CDR1 and CDR2: SGHDN, FVKESK. The CDR3 spans 17 residues. V was clipped by 2 bases and J by 4 bases; unmatched bases: 10. The CDR3 nucleotides are TGTGCCAGCAGCCAATGGCGTGGGACAGGAGTGTACAATGAGCAGTTCTTC. It translates to CASSQWRGTGVYNEQFF.

The chain joins TRBV7-2 to TRBJ1-5; maybe TRBD1 (5 bases). This CDR3 comprises 15 residues. V shed 0 bases and J shed 7 bases, with 13 bases lying between them. Looked up from germline, CDR1 is SGHTA and CDR2 is FQGNSA. CDR3 region: CASSLAGQGRQPQHF. The CDR3, as DNA: TGTGCCAGCAGCTTAGCGGGTCAGGGCCGCCAGCCCCAGCATTTT.

The rearrangement joins TRBV15 to TRBJ1-2; 10 nucleotides match TRBD1. The CDR3 contains 16 residues. From germline, CDR1 is LNHNV and CDR2 YYDKDF (reference sequence). J lost 5 bases, V lost 0 bases, and 6 bases had no gene match. CDR3 DNA sequence: TGTGCCACCAGCAGAGATAGGGACAGGGGCTTTTATGGCTACACCTTC. Translating gives CATSRDRDRGFYGYTF. Using reference TRBV15 and TRBJ1-2 for the parts outside the CDR3, the full variable domain is DAMVIQNPRYQVTQFGKPVTLSCSQTLNHNVMYWYQQKSSQAPKLLFHYYDKDFNNEADTPDNFQSRRPNTSFCFLDIRSPGLGDTAMYLCATSRDRDRGFYGYTFGSGTRLTVV.

This clone was observed once. V gene TRBV30 combines with J gene TRBJ1-5; 7 nucleotides line up with TRBD1. There are 14 residues in the CDR3. Trimming at V came to 2 bases and at J to 5 bases, leaving 6 bases not matched to a gene. The germline gives CDR1 GTSNPN, CDR2 SVGIG (reference sequence). The DNA of the CDR3 is TGTGCCTGGAGTCGGGACAGTTCCTATCAGCCCCAGCATTTT. Translating it yields CAWSRDSSYQPQHF.

J is TRBJ2-5 and V is TRBV6-5, with TRBD1 as a possible D gene (5 bases). With 7 bases removed from V and 0 bases from J, the gap between germline ends came to 9 bases. Germline V gene data show CDR1 as MNHEY and CDR2 as SVGAGI. This CDR3 comprises 13 residues. CDR3 in amino acids: CASIQVYQETQYF. CDR3 in DNA: TGTGCCAGCATACAGGTGTACCAAGAGACCCAGTACTTC.

The rearrangement links TRBV5-4 to TRBJ2-1; possibly TRBD2 for D (6 bases). The CDR3 consists of 14 residues. Germline lookup yields CDR1 SGHNT and CDR2 YYREEE (reference sequence). V shed 9 bases and J shed 1 base, with 14 bases lying between them. CDR3 nucleotide sequence: TGTGCCACCACCCCCGGGGGATCCTACAATGAGCAGTTCTTC. The encoded protein is CATTPGGSYNEQFF.

V gene TRBV5-1 combines with J gene TRBJ2-1; TRBD2 is a possible D gene (6 bases). The CDR3 totals 13 residues. Trimming stripped 7 bases from V and 0 bases from J, with 8 bases between. CDR1 and CDR2 (germline): SGHRS, YFSETQ. CDR3: CASGRFSYNEQFF. The CDR3 bases are TGCGCCAGCGGGAGGTTCTCCTACAATGAGCAGTTCTTC.

This clone was recorded once. The gene calls are TRBV30 and TRBJ2-3; TRBD2 matches 7 bases. V shed 0 bases, J shed 3 bases, and the junction held 0 bases outside the gene matches. The length of the CDR3 is 13 residues. The germline CDR1 and CDR2 sequences are GTSNPN and SVGIG (reference sequence). The CDR3 spells CAWSVAGTDTQYF. The CDR3 DNA reads TGTGCCTGGAGTGTAGCGGGAACAGATACGCAGTATTTT. Drawing the rest from reference TRBV30 and TRBJ2-3, the complete variable domain is SQTIHQWPATLVQPVGSPLSLECTVEGTSNPNLYWYRQAAGRGLQLLFYSVGIGQISSEVPQNLSASRPQDRQFILSSKKLLLSDSGFYLCAWSVAGTDTQYFGPGTRLTVL.

The sample holds one count of this clone. The V and J genes are TRBV28 and TRBJ2-1; 12 positions agree with TRBD2. V shed 5 bases and J 8 bases; nucleotides not matched to a gene: 7. Germline assignment: CDR1 MDHEN and CDR2 SYDVKM. The CDR3 has 15 amino acids. The CDR3 DNA reads as TGTGCCAGCAGTAGGCTAGCGGGAGGGGCTCATGAGCAGTTCTTC. This sequence encodes CASSRLAGGAHEQFF.

The J gene is TRBJ2-5, the V gene TRBV4-2; D unclear. Germline loops: CDR1 LGHNA, CDR2 YNFKEQ. V lost 1 base and J lost 4, with 13 bases in between. The CDR3 has 15 amino acids. CDR3 sequence (DNA): TGTGCCAGCAGCCAAGGAACCGGTCCGGGAGAGACCCAGTACTTC. This codes for CASSQGTGPGETQYF.

This chain joins TRBV19 and TRBJ2-1; 11 bases align to TRBD2. V lost 1 base to trimming and J lost 4 bases; unmatched junction nucleotides: 3. The CDR3 covers 16 residues. The germline V gene has CDR1 LNHDA and CDR2 SQIVND (reference sequence). In DNA, the CDR3 is TGTGCCAGTAGTATAGTTGCTAGCGGGGGGTACAATGAGCAGTTCTTC. It yields the protein CASSIVASGGYNEQFF.

This clone was seen only a few times. This rearrangement joins TRBV10-3 to TRBJ1-1, with D possibly matching TRBD1 (5 bases). The CDR3 totals 14 residues. Germline assignment: CDR1 ENHRY and CDR2 SYGVKD. V lost 4 bases to trimming and J lost 0 bases, with 9 bases between them. DNA for the CDR3: TGTGCCATCAGTGGGGGCAGCATGAACACTGAAGCTTTCTTT. As protein: CAISGGSMNTEAFF.

CDR3 amino acids: CASSRHEGTEAFF. The DNA of the CDR3 is TGTGCCAGCAGTAGACATGAGGGCACTGAAGCTTTCTTT. The rearrangement uses TRBV12-3 or TRBV12-4 and TRBJ1-1; D is uncertain. The CDR3 has 13 amino acids. V shed 5 bases and J shed 4 bases, with 11 bases lying between them.

J is TRBJ1-5 and V is TRBV10-2; perhaps TRBD1 as D (6 bases). Deletions cut 4 bases from V and 7 bases from J, with 14 bases between. This CDR3 comprises 14 residues. In germline, CDR1 is WSHSY, CDR2 SAAADI. In DNA form, the CDR3 reads TGCGCCAGCAGTGTGAGCGGGGGCGGGCAGCCCCAGCATTTT. It encodes CASSVSGGGQPQHF.

This sequence joins TRBV4-2 and TRBJ2-3, with D perhaps TRBD2 (5 bases). Germline values: CDR1 LGHNA, CDR2 YNFKEQ. Trimming removed 3 bases at V and 5 bases at J, with 12 bases between. The CDR3 runs 14 residues. CDR3 residues: CASSQNRELDTQYF. DNA of the CDR3: TGTGCCAGCAGCCAGAACCGGGAATTAGATACGCAGTATTTT.

The CDR3 DNA is TGCGCCAGCAGCTTTAGCGGGAGTGGGGATACGCAGTATTTT. Amino acids: CASSFSGSGDTQYF. The chain joins TRBV5-1 to TRBJ2-3; TRBD2 matches 9 bases. The CDR3 totals 14 residues. Trimming cost V 2 bases and J 6 bases; bases outside gene matches: 4. Germline CDR1 SGHRS, CDR2 YFSETQ.

This chain uses TRBV19 with TRBJ2-5; 7 nucleotides agree with TRBD2. Germline trimming cut 5 bases from V and 4 bases from J; bases unmatched to any gene: 4. CDR1 is LNHDA, CDR2 SQIVND, per germline (reference sequence). This CDR3 region has 13 residues. The CDR3 DNA reads TGTGCCAGTAGTTTACCGGGGGGAGAGACCCAGTACTTC. Amino acids: CASSLPGGETQYF.

This clone was picked up one time. The rearrangement links TRBV7-2 to TRBJ1-1, with D uncertain. This CDR3 contains 19 residues. V shed 5 bases and J shed 1 base, with 26 bases lying between them. From germline, CDR1 is SGHTA and CDR2 FQGNSA. The CDR3 nucleotides are TGTGCCAGCAGCCGCCTGGGGAGGGAGTCGGGAAAGAGGAACACTGAAGCTTTCTTT. The encoded protein is CASSRLGRESGKRNTEAFF.

The chain recombines TRBV28 with TRBJ2-7, with D uncertain. This CDR3 is 11 amino acids long. Per the germline V gene, CDR1 is MDHEN and CDR2 is SYDVKM. V lost 6 bases and J 4 bases, leaving 7 bases between the germline ends. The CDR3 region has the DNA TGTGCCAGCAGGACTTCATACGAGCAGTACTTC. Its protein product is CASRTSYEQYF.

This clone showed up just once. The chain is built from TRBV10-3 and TRBJ2-2; TRBD2 is a possible D gene (5 bases). This CDR3 comprises 14 residues. From germline, CDR1 is ENHRY and CDR2 SYGVKD. Trimming removed 10 bases at V and 5 bases at J, with 17 bases between. The CDR3 protein is CATSGRAATGELFF. The CDR3 region has the DNA TGTGCCACTTCGGGAAGGGCTGCGACCGGGGAGCTGTTTTTT.

This chain uses TRBV27 with TRBJ2-2, with 7 bases aligning to TRBD1. The V gene's germline CDR1 is MNHEY and CDR2 SMNVEV (reference sequence). The J segment lost 4 bases and the V segment lost 5 bases, leaving 10 bases of the junction unmatched. CDR3 size: 16 residues. The CDR3 bases are TGTGCCAGCAGTCCTGACAGGGTTGGGGGCACCGGGGAGCTGTTTTTT. Protein: CASSPDRVGGTGELFF.

The V call is TRBV15, the J call TRBJ2-1; D might be TRBD2 (5 bases). Trimming left V 4 bases short and J 0 bases short, with 10 bases between. This CDR3 has 15 residues. Germline lookup yields CDR1 LNHNV and CDR2 YYDKDF (reference sequence). CDR3 amino acids: CATSTSGSSYNEQFF. DNA of the CDR3: TGTGCCACCAGCACAAGCGGCTCCTCCTACAATGAGCAGTTCTTC.

The chain recombines TRBV5-4 with TRBJ2-5, with a possible D match to TRBD2 (6 bases). Germline CDR1 and CDR2: SGHNT and YYREEE (reference sequence). This CDR3 has 14 amino acids. V gave up 4 bases and J gave up 1 base, with 11 bases separating them. CDR3 sequence (DNA): TGTGCCAGCAGCCTCGGGACTGCCCAAGAGACCCAGTACTTC. Translation gives CASSLGTAQETQYF.